This entry lists 9 T cell receptor beta chains sequenced from one sample in a study of cytomegalovirus exposure and HLA in healthy donors. Primers included in the PCR were 60 Vbeta and 13 Jbeta primers. Produced via immunoSEQ multiplex PCR; TCRdb's table is partial and in-frame only. The table lists around 210,000 clones, under 85% of them singletons. Sequencing used PBMCs. Receptors were obtained from a man aged 50 to 60 in good health and CMV-seronegative.

The chain couples TRBV7-2 to TRBJ2-7; tentatively, D is TRBD2 (6 bases). There are 13 residues in the CDR3. The V and J ends lost 1 base and 7 bases respectively, with 11 bases between them. Germline V lookup: CDR1 SGHTA, CDR2 FQGNSA. The CDR3 region is CASSLEAGWEQYF. The DNA of the CDR3 is TGTGCCAGCAGCTTAGAAGCGGGTTGGGAGCAGTACTTC.

The rearrangement links TRBV4-1 to TRBJ1-5, with a weak D call TRBD1 (5 bases). With 2 bases removed from V and 0 bases from J, the gap between germline ends came to 20 bases. The CDR3 runs 19 residues. Germline V CDR1 and CDR2: MGHRA, YSYEKL. This chain's CDR3 is CASSQHPIGGDYSNQPQHF. For the CDR3, the DNA is TGCGCCAGCAGCCAACACCCCATTGGGGGGGACTATAGCAATCAGCCCCAGCATTTT.

The genes are TRBV5-1 and TRBJ2-1, with D possibly TRBD1 on 5 matching bases. V gave up 0 bases and J gave up 0 bases, with 22 bases separating them. CDR3 length: 20 residues. Germline lookup yields CDR1 SGHRS and CDR2 YFSETQ. CDR3 nucleotides: TGCGCCAGCAGCTTGGGACAGACTGGCGACCCCGCAGGCTCCTACAATGAGCAGTTCTTC. This gives the protein CASSLGQTGDPAGSYNEQFF.

The V call is TRBV2, the J call TRBJ2-2; perhaps TRBD1 as D (5 bases). Germline CDR1 SNHLY, CDR2 FYNNEI. The length of the CDR3 is 14 residues. V was clipped by 8 bases and J by 1 base, with 11 bases between them. CDR3 residues: CASLARENTGELFF. CDR3 DNA sequence: TGTGCCAGCCTCGCCAGGGAGAACACCGGGGAGCTGTTTTTT.

This clone was counted a few times. The V gene is TRBV19, the J gene TRBJ2-2; D call uncertain. The CDR3 has 14 amino acids. V was shortened by 4 bases and J by 1 base, with 7 bases between the two germline ends. Germline assignment: CDR1 LNHDA and CDR2 SQIVND (reference sequence). The CDR3 protein is CASSNPGNTGELFF. The CDR3 coding sequence is TGTGCCAGTAGTAATCCAGGGAACACCGGGGAGCTGTTTTTT.

This chain joins TRBV14 and TRBJ2-1, with a weak D call TRBD2 (6 bases). The CDR3 contains 18 residues. The germline V gene encodes CDR1 SGHDN and CDR2 FVKESK. The V end lost 2 bases, the J end lost 7 bases, and 24 bases lay between the germline ends. The CDR3 is CASSQHPGYGRDNNEQFF. The CDR3 nucleotides read TGTGCCAGCAGCCAACACCCGGGGTACGGGAGAGACAATAATGAGCAGTTCTTC.

The genes are TRBV30 and TRBJ2-7; D remains ambiguous. Looked up from germline, CDR1 is GTSNPN and CDR2 is SVGIG (reference sequence). Trimming left V 1 base short and J 0 bases short, with 4 bases between. This CDR3 has 12 residues. For the CDR3, the DNA is TGTGCCTGGAGTGAGAGCTCCTACGAGCAGTACTTC. This encodes CAWSESSYEQYF.

The chain has TRBV9 and TRBJ2-1, with TRBD2 as a possible D gene (6 bases). This CDR3 has 12 residues. The V gene's germline CDR1 is SGDLS and CDR2 YYNGEE. Trimming removed 10 bases from V and 12 bases from J, with 20 bases in between. Here the CDR3 reads CASGTSSEGQFF. The CDR3 bases are TGTGCCTCAGGGACTTCATCGGAGGGGCAGTTCTTC.

The rearrangement uses TRBV7-3 and TRBJ1-6, with TRBD1 matching 9 bases. The length of the CDR3 is 16 residues. V lost 6 bases and J lost 4; bases outside the gene matches: 7. CDR1 and CDR2 from the germline V gene are SGHTA and FQGTGA. The CDR3 loop reads CASSVTGGTYNSPLHF. For the CDR3, the DNA is TGTGCCAGCAGTGTGACAGGGGGAACTTATAATTCACCCCTCCACTTT.